This T cell receptor (beta chain) was retrieved from a study of T cell responses to AZD1222 COVID-19 vaccine. TCRdb's copy holds only in-frame clones and misses some; the assay was immunoSEQ multiplex PCR. The data hold roughly 180,000 clones, with around 88% observed a single time. This CDR3 is 16 amino acids long. Germline loops: CDR1 SGHRS, CDR2 YFSETQ. Trimming removed 5 bases from V and 1 base from J, with 18 bases in between. This material consisted of peripheral blood, taken on day 0 of AZD1222 vaccination. The TCR was taken from an adult in good health. This chain joins TRBV5-1 and TRBJ1-1; possibly TRBD1 for D (6 bases). The CDR3 spells CASRGAPRGPNTEAFF. The CDR3 bases are TGCGCCAGCAGAGGGGCCCCCAGGGGTCCGAACACTGAAGCTTTCTTT.